This T cell receptor (beta chain) is drawn from a study of T cells in Graves' hyperthyroidism and ophthalmopathy. General study points: Researchers found most expanded thyroid clonotypes above 0.001 in blood as well. A median about 6 months before onset, the model predicted ophthalmopathy. Separating ophthalmopathy from stable hyperthyroidism was achieved by a 13 V-J model.

As regards this clonotype: Its antigen remains unknown.

CDR1 and CDR2 from the germline V gene are DFQATT and SNEGSKA (reference sequence). The CDR3 spans 15 residues. V lost 0 bases to trimming and J lost 5 bases; unmatched junction nucleotides: 4. Amplification of TCR beta CDR3 regions was performed using RNA transcripts as template. The HTBI primer set drove a first-round RT-PCR of the TCR CDR3. From the multiplex PCR reads, TCRdb called clonotypes with MiXCR, one entry per CDR3 protein. The sample yields fewer than 650,000 distinct CDR3 sequences, about 46% seen once. The sequence was collected from an adult woman with Graves' disease, either hyperthyroidism or ophthalmopathy (not recorded which). V gene TRBV20-1 combines with J gene TRBJ1-6; 7 bases fit TRBD1. Sequencing used peripheral blood or thyroid tissue (not recorded which). CDR3 coding DNA: TGCAGTGCTAGAGAGGCCAGGGGGGATAATTCACCCCTCCACTTT. This encodes CSAREARGDNSPLHF.